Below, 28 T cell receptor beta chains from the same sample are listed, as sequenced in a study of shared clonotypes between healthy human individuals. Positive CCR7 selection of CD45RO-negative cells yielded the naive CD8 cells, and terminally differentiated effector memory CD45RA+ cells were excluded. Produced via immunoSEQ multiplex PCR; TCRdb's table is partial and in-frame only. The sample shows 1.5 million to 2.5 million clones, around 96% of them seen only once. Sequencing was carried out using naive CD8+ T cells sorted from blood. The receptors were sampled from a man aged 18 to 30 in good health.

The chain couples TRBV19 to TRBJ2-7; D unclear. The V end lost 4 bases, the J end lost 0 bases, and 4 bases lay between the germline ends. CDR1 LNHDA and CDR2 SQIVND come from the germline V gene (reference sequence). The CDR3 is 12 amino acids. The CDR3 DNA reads TGTGCCAGTAGTAACCCCTCCTACGAGCAGTACTTC. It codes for CASSNPSYEQYF.

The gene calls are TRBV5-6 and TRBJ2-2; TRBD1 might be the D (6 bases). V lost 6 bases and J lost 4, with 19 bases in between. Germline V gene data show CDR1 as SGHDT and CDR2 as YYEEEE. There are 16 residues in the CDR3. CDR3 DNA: TGTGCCAGCACCCCGGGGCTCCAGGGGAGCACCGGGGAGCTGTTTTTT. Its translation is CASTPGLQGSTGELFF.

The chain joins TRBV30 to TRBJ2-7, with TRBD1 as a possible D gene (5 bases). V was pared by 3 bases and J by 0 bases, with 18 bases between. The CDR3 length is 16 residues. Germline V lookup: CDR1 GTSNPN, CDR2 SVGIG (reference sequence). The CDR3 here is CAWSDDLDTYSYEQYF. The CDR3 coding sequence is TGTGCCTGGAGCGATGACCTGGACACCTACTCCTACGAGCAGTACTTC.

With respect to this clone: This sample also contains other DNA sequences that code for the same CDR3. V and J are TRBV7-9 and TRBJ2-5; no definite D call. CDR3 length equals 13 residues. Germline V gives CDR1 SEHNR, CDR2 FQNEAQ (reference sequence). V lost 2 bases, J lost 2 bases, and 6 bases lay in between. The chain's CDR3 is CASSLWGQETQYF. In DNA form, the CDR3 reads TGTGCCAGCAGCTTATGGGGACAAGAGACCCAGTACTTC.

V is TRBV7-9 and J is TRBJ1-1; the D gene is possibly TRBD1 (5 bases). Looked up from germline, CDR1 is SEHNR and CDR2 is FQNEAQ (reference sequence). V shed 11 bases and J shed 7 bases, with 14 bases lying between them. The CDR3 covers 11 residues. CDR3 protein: CALRGDFEAFF. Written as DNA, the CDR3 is TGTGCCCTAAGAGGGGATTTTGAAGCTTTCTTT.

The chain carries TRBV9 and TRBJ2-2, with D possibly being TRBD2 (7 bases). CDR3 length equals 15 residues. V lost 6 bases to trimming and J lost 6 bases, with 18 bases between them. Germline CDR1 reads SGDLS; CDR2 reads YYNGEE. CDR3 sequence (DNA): TGTGCCAGCACCGAGGGGGGGAGAACACCCGGGGAGCTGTTTTTT. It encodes CASTEGGRTPGELFF.

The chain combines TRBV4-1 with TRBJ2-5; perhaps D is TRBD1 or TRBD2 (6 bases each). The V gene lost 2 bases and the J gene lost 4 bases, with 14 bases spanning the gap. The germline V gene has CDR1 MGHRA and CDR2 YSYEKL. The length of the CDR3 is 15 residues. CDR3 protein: CASSQSSGGPETQYF. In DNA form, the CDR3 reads TGCGCCAGCAGCCAATCCAGTGGGGGGCCAGAGACCCAGTACTTC.

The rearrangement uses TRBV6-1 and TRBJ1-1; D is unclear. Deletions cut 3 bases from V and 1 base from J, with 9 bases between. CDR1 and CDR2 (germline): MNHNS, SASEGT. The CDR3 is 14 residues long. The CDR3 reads CASSEVRENTEAFF. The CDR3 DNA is TGTGCCAGCAGTGAGGTCAGAGAGAACACTGAAGCTTTCTTT.

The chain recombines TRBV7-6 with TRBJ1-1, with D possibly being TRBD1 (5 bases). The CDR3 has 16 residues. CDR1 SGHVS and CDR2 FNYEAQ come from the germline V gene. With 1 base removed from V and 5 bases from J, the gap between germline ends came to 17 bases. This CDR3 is CASSLGGEEGRTEAFF. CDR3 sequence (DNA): TGTGCCAGCAGCTTAGGGGGTGAGGAGGGGAGGACTGAAGCTTTCTTT.

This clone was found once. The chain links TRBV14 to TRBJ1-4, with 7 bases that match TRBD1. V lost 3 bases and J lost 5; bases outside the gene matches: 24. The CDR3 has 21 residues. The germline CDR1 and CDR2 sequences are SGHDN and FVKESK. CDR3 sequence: CASSHVADRELQGAINEKLFF. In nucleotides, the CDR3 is TGTGCCAGCAGCCACGTCGCCGACAGGGAGTTGCAGGGAGCGATCAATGAAAAACTGTTTTTT.

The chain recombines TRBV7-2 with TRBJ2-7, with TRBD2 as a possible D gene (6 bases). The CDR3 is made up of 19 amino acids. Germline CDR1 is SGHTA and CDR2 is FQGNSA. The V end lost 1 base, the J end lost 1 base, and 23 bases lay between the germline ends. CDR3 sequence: CASSLEFAREGRSSYEQYF. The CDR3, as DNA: TGTGCCAGCAGCTTAGAGTTTGCCAGGGAAGGGAGGTCATCCTACGAGCAGTACTTC. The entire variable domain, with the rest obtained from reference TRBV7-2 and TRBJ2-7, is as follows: GAGVSQSPSNKVTEKGKDVELRCDPISGHTALYWYRQSLGQGLEFLIYFQGNSAPDKSGLPSDRFSAERTGGSVSTLTIQRTQQEDSAVYLCASSLEFAREGRSSYEQYFGPGTRLTVT.

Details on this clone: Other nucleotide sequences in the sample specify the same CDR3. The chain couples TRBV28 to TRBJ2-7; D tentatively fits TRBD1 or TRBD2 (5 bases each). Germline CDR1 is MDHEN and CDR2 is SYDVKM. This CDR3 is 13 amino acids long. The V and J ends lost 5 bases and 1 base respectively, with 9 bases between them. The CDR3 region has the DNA TGTGCCAGCAGTGAGAGGGGATCCTACGAGCAGTACTTC. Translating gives CASSERGSYEQYF. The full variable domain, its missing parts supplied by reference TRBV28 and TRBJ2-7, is DVKVTQSSRYLVKRTGEKVFLECVQDMDHENMFWYRQDPGLGLRLIYFSYDVKMKEKGDIPEGYSVSREKKERFSLILESASTNQTSMYLCASSERGSYEQYFGPGTRLTVT.

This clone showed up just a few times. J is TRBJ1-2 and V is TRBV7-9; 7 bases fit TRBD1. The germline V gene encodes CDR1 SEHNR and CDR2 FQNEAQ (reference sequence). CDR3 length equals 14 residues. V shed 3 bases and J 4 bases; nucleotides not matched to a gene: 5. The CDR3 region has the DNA TGTGCCAGCAGCTTCCTCCAGGGGGGCTATGGCTACACCTTC. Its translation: CASSFLQGGYGYTF.

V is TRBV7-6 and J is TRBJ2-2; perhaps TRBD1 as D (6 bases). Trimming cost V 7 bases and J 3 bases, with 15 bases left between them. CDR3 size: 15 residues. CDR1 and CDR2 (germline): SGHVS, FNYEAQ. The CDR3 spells CASTTDRLYTGELFF. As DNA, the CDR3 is TGTGCCAGCACCACCGACAGGCTTTACACCGGGGAGCTGTTTTTT. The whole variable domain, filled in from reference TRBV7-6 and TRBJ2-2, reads GAGVSQSPRYKVTKRGQDVALRCDPISGHVSLYWYRQALGQGPEFLTYFNYEAQQDKSGLPNDRFSAERPEGSISTLTIQRTEQRDSAMYRCASTTDRLYTGELFFGEGSRLTVL.

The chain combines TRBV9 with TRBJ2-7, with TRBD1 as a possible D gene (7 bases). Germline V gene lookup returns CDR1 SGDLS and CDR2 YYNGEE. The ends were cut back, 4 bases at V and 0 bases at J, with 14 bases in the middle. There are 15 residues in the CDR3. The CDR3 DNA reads TGTGCCAGCAGCCTCGGGGGACAGCTCTCCTACGAGCAGTACTTC. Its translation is CASSLGGQLSYEQYF.

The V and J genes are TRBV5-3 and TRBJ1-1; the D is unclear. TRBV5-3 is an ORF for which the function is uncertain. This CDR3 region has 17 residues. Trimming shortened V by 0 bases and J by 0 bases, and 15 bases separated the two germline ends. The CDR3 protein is CARSLEASAVVNTEAFF. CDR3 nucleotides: TGTGCCAGAAGCTTGGAAGCCTCGGCAGTGGTGAACACTGAAGCTTTCTTT.

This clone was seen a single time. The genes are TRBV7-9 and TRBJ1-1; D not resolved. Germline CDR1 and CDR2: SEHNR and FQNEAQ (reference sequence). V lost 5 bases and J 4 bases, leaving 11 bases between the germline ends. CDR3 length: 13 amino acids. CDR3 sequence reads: CASSPIDVTEAFF. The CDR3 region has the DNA TGTGCCAGCAGCCCTATCGACGTCACTGAAGCTTTCTTT.

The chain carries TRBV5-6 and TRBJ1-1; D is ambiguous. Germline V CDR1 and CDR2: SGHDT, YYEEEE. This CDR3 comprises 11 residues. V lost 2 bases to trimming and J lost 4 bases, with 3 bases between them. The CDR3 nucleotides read TGTGCCAGCAGCTTTGTCACTGAAGCTTTCTTT. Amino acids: CASSFVTEAFF.

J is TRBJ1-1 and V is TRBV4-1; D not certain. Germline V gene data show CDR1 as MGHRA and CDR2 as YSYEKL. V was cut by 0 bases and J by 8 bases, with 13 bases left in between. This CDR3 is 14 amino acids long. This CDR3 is CASSQDLEAVEAFF. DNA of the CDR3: TGCGCCAGCAGCCAAGATCTAGAGGCGGTAGAAGCTTTCTTT.

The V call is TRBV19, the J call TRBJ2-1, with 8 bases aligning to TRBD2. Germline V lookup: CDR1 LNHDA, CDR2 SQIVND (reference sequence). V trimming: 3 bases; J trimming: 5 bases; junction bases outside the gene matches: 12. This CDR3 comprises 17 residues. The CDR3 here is CASSISLAGRLNNEQFF. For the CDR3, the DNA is TGTGCCAGTAGTATCTCCCTAGCGGGTCGGTTAAACAATGAGCAGTTCTTC. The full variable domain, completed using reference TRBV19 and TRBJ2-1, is DGGITQSPKYLFRKEGQNVTLSCEQNLNHDAMYWYRQDPGQGLRLIYYSQIVNDFQKGDIAEGYSVSREKKESFPLTVTSAQKNPTAFYLCASSISLAGRLNNEQFFGPGTRLTVL.

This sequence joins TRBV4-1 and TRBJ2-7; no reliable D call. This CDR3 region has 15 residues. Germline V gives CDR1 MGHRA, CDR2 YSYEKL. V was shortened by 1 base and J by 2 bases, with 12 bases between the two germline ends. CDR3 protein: CASSQVGVAPYEQYF. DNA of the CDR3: TGCGCCAGCAGCCAAGTGGGTGTGGCCCCCTACGAGCAGTACTTC.

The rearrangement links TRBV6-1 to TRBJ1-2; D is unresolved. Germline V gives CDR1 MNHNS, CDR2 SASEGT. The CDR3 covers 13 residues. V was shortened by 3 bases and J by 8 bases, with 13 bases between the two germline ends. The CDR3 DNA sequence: TGTGCCAGCAGTGATTATGGACCATACGGCTACACCTTC. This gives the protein CASSDYGPYGYTF.

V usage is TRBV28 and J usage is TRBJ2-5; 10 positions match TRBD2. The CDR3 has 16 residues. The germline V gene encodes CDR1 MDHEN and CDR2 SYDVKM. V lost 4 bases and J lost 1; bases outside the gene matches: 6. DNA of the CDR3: TGTGCCAGCAGTTCGCTAGCGGGGGTTAGCCAAGAGACCCAGTACTTC. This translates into CASSSLAGVSQETQYF.

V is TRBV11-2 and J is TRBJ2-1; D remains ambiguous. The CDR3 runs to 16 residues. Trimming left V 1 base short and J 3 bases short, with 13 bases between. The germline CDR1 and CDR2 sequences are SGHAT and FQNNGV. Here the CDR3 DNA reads TGTGCCAGCAGCTTAGGTGCCGGCGAACTCTACAATGAGCAGTTCTTC. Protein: CASSLGAGELYNEQFF. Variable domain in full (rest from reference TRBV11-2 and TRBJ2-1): EAGVAQSPRYKIIEKRQSVAFWCNPISGHATLYWYQQILGQGPKLLIQFQNNGVVDDSQLPKDRFSAERLKGVDSTLKIQPAKLEDSAVYLCASSLGAGELYNEQFFGPGTRLTVL.

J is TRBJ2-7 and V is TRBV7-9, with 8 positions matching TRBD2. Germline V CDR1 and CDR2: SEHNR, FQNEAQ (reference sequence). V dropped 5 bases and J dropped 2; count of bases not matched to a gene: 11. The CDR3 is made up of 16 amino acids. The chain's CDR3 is CASSHNPTSDTYEQYF. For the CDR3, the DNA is TGTGCCAGCAGCCACAACCCGACTAGCGACACCTACGAGCAGTACTTC. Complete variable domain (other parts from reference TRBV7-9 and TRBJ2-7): DTGVSQNPRHKITKRGQNVTFRCDPISEHNRLYWYRQTLGQGPEFLTYFQNEAQLEKSRLLSDRFSAERPKGSFSTLEIQRTEQGDSAMYLCASSHNPTSDTYEQYFGPGTRLTVT.

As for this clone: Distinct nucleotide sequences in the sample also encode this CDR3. DNA for the CDR3: TGTGCCAGCAACCCAACCGGCAATGAGCAGTTCTTC. Its translation: CASNPTGNEQFF. V usage is TRBV7-9 and J usage is TRBJ2-1; D is unclear. The V gene lost 7 bases and the J gene lost 6 bases, with 10 bases spanning the gap. The CDR3 runs to 12 residues. Per the germline V gene, CDR1 is SEHNR and CDR2 is FQNEAQ (reference sequence).

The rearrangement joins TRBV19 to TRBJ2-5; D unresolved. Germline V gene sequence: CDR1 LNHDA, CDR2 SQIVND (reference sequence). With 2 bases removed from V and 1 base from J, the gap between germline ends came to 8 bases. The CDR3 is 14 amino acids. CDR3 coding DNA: TGTGCCAGTAGTATATTACATACCCAAGAGACCCAGTACTTC. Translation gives CASSILHTQETQYF.

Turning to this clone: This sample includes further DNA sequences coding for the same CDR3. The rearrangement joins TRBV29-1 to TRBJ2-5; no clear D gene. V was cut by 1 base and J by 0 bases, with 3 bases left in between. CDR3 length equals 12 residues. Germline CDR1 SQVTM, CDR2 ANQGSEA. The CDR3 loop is CSVEGDQETQYF. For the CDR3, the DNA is TGCAGCGTTGAAGGAGACCAAGAGACCCAGTACTTC. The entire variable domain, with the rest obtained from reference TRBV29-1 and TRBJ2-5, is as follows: SAVISQKPSRDICQRGTSLTIQCQVDSQVTMMFWYRQQPGQSLTLIATANQGSEATYESGFVIDKFPISRPNLTFSTLTVSNMSPEDSSIYLCSVEGDQETQYFGPGTRLLVL.